These 22 T cell receptor beta chains share one sample of origin, sequenced in a study of blood T cell repertoires in COVID-19. TCRdb's table, derived via immunoSEQ multiplex PCR, lists solely in-frame clones and lacks some. In the table there are under 20,000 clones, over 60% of which are singletons. Sequencing was carried out using peripheral blood. Source of these receptors: a man between 65 and 85 years old with COVID-19, enrolled during active disease.

In this sample, this clone turned up a few times. The chain has TRBV5-1 and TRBJ1-1; 8 positions match TRBD1. The ends lost 4 bases at V and 1 base at J; junction bases unmatched: 3. Germline V gene lookup returns CDR1 SGHRS and CDR2 YFSETQ. The CDR3 sequence is 14 residues long. CDR3 residues: CASSPGQGNTEAFF. Written as DNA, the CDR3 is TGCGCCAGCAGCCCCGGACAGGGGAACACTGAAGCTTTCTTT.

This chain connects TRBV18 to TRBJ2-2; D is uncertain. Trimming pared 4 bases from V and 0 bases from J, leaving 9 bases between. This CDR3 region has 15 residues. Germline CDR1 KGHSH, CDR2 LQKENI. In nucleotides, the CDR3 is TGTGCCAGCTCACTCTTCCAGACGAACACCGGGGAGCTGTTTTTT. As protein: CASSLFQTNTGELFF.

The chain joins TRBV11-2 to TRBJ1-6; D gene unclear. In germline, CDR1 is SGHAT, CDR2 FQNNGV. V was trimmed by 1 base and J by 7 bases, leaving 11 bases between them. The CDR3 totals 15 residues. CDR3: CASSLAFVRNSPLHF. The DNA of the CDR3 is TGTGCCAGCAGCTTAGCCTTTGTCCGGAATTCACCCCTCCACTTT.

The gene calls are TRBV5-1 and TRBJ2-2; D not resolved. Germline assignment: CDR1 SGHRS and CDR2 YFSETQ. With 2 bases removed from V and 7 bases from J, the gap between germline ends came to 3 bases. CDR3 size: 11 residues. The CDR3: CASSFGGELFF. The CDR3 DNA reads TGCGCCAGCAGCTTCGGCGGGGAGCTGTTTTTT.

This chain uses TRBV27 with TRBJ1-5; tentatively, D is TRBD1 (5 bases). The V gene's germline CDR1 is MNHEY and CDR2 SMNVEV (reference sequence). This CDR3 has 14 residues. Trimming took 5 bases from V and 0 from J, leaving 8 bases between them. CDR3 sequence: CASSVRDSNQPQHF. The DNA of the CDR3 is TGTGCCAGCAGTGTCAGGGATAGCAATCAGCCCCAGCATTTT.

This clone has a single count. The V and J genes are TRBV5-1 and TRBJ1-4; the D gene is possibly TRBD1 (5 bases). The germline V gene encodes CDR1 SGHRS and CDR2 YFSETQ. V lost 4 bases, J lost 7 bases, and 17 bases lay in between. This CDR3 is built from 15 residues. CDR3 DNA sequence: TGCGCCAGCAGCCCCCTCGGGGGTTTAAGTGAAAAACTGTTTTTT. Translated: CASSPLGGLSEKLFF.

This clone was recorded once. The CDR3: CASNLRGSGNTIYF. In DNA, the CDR3 is TGTGCCAGCAATTTAAGGGGCTCTGGAAACACCATATATTTT. The chain couples TRBV13 to TRBJ1-3, with D possibly matching TRBD1 (5 bases). V lost 7 bases and J 0 bases, leaving 10 bases between the germline ends. The CDR3 length is 14 residues. Germline CDR1 is PRHDT and CDR2 is FYEKMQ (reference sequence).

The chain employs TRBV5-1 and TRBJ1-3; D perhaps matches TRBD1 (6 bases). Trimming removed 2 bases from V and 0 bases from J, with 12 bases in between. The CDR3 has 16 residues. CDR1 and CDR2 (germline): SGHRS, YFSETQ. The CDR3 is CASSLGQLLSGNTIYF. Written as DNA, the CDR3 is TGCGCCAGCAGCTTAGGACAGCTACTCTCTGGAAACACCATATATTTT.

CDR3 amino acids: CASSDLGRDGKNIQYF. For the CDR3, the DNA is TGTGCCAGCAGTGATTTGGGGAGGGATGGCAAAAACATTCAGTACTTC. The chain has TRBV6-1 and TRBJ2-4, with TRBD2 matching over 7 bases. Trimming cost V 3 bases and J 3 bases; bases outside gene matches: 8. Germline CDR1 and CDR2: MNHNS and SASEGT. The CDR3 runs 16 residues.

CDR3 nucleotides: TGTGCCAGCAGCCACGCGACTAGCCCGCCTCAGTTCTTC. This codes for CASSHATSPPQFF. The rearrangement uses TRBV4-2 and TRBJ2-1, with 7 nucleotides matching TRBD2. With V trimmed by 3 bases and J by 13 bases, 9 bases remained unmatched. CDR3 length: 13 amino acids. Germline CDR1 reads LGHNA; CDR2 reads YNFKEQ.

V is TRBV2 and J is TRBJ1-5; D not resolved. V was pared by 7 bases and J by 6 bases, with 13 bases between. CDR3 length: 13 residues. CDR1 and CDR2 from the germline V gene are SNHLY and FYNNEI. In nucleotides, the CDR3 is TGTGCCAGCAAACCTTCCCACACTCAGCCCCAGCATTTT. As protein: CASKPSHTQPQHF.

J is TRBJ2-1 and V is TRBV14; D is undetermined. V shed 4 bases and J shed 8 bases, with 12 bases lying between them. Germline CDR1 and CDR2: SGHDN and FVKESK. The CDR3 covers 13 residues. The CDR3 protein is CASSPGLDDEQFF. The DNA for the CDR3 is TGTGCCAGCAGCCCTGGGCTCGACGATGAGCAGTTCTTC.

V and J are TRBV6-2 or TRBV6-3 and TRBJ2-1, with 13 bases fitting TRBD2. The V segment lost 2 bases and the J segment 13 bases; nucleotides outside the gene matches: 17. In germline, CDR1 is MNHEY, CDR2 SVGEGT. CDR3 length: 18 residues. This CDR3 reads CASSYRDRPGTSGAPQFF. CDR3 nucleotides: TGTGCCAGCAGTTACAGGGACAGACCCGGGACTAGCGGGGCACCCCAGTTCTTC.

The chain couples TRBV30 to TRBJ1-4, with TRBD1 matching 9 bases. V trimming: 5 bases; J trimming: 6 bases; junction bases outside the gene matches: 7. Per germline, CDR1 GTSNPN and CDR2 SVGIG (reference sequence). The CDR3 covers 14 residues. Here the CDR3 DNA reads TGTGCCTGGGGGCCGGGACAGGGAGATGAAAAACTGTTTTTT. This codes for CAWGPGQGDEKLFF. Based on the CDR3 plus reference TRBV30 and TRBJ1-4, the full variable domain is SQTIHQWPATLVQPVGSPLSLECTVEGTSNPNLYWYRQAAGRGLQLLFYSVGIGQISSEVPQNLSASRPQDRQFILSSKKLLLSDSGFYLCAWGPGQGDEKLFFGSGTQLSVL.

The rearrangement uses TRBV19 and TRBJ1-1, with D tentatively TRBD1 (5 bases). This CDR3 is 13 amino acids long. The V end lost 3 bases, the J end lost 5 bases, and 10 bases lay between the germline ends. Germline lookup yields CDR1 LNHDA and CDR2 SQIVND (reference sequence). The CDR3 spells CASSMGGRTEAFF. The CDR3 DNA is TGTGCCAGTAGTATGGGGGGTCGGACTGAAGCTTTCTTT. Full variable domain (remainder filled in from reference TRBV19 and TRBJ1-1): DGGITQSPKYLFRKEGQNVTLSCEQNLNHDAMYWYRQDPGQGLRLIYYSQIVNDFQKGDIAEGYSVSREKKESFPLTVTSAQKNPTAFYLCASSMGGRTEAFFGQGTRLTVV.

The chain has TRBV4-1 and TRBJ1-1; no clear D gene. The length of the CDR3 is 12 residues. V dropped 3 bases and J dropped 10 bases, with 12 bases sitting between them. Germline V CDR1 and CDR2: MGHRA, YSYEKL. CDR3 sequence reads: CASSHFIEGAFF. CDR3 sequence (DNA): TGCGCCAGCAGCCATTTTATAGAGGGAGCTTTCTTT.

The chain combines TRBV6-5 with TRBJ1-2, with D perhaps matching TRBD1 (6 bases). Trimming shortened V by 4 bases and J by 0 bases, and 15 bases separated the two germline ends. The germline CDR1 and CDR2 sequences are MNHEY and SVGAGI. CDR3 length: 16 amino acids. CDR3 region: CASSSQGPLTNYGYTF. The DNA for the CDR3 is TGTGCCAGCAGTTCTCAGGGGCCTTTAACTAACTATGGCTACACCTTC.

The J gene is TRBJ1-3, the V gene TRBV7-2, with D possibly matching TRBD1 (6 bases). Looked up from germline, CDR1 is SGHTA and CDR2 is FQGNSA. Between the trimmed V and J ends, which lost 4 bases and 4 bases, there was a span of 17 bases. This CDR3 spans 16 amino acids. Here the CDR3 reads CASSSLGGPSGNTIYF. CDR3 nucleotides: TGTGCCAGCAGCTCCTTGGGGGGGCCAAGCGGAAACACCATATATTTT.

This chain uses TRBV24-1 with TRBJ2-2; possible D gene TRBD2, 6 bases. V lost 2 bases and J lost 0, with 9 bases in between. CDR3 length: 16 residues. Per germline, CDR1 KGHDR and CDR2 SFDVKD. This CDR3 is CATSDSGTSNTGELFF. Here the CDR3 DNA reads TGTGCCACCAGTGATTCCGGGACTTCGAACACCGGGGAGCTGTTTTTT.

This chain uses TRBV7-2 with TRBJ2-1; the D is unclear. CDR3 size: 12 residues. Germline assignment: CDR1 SGHTA and CDR2 FQGNSA. V lost 4 bases and J lost 7, with 8 bases in between. The CDR3 protein is CASSSTVNEQFF. CDR3 coding DNA: TGTGCCAGCAGCTCCACAGTAAATGAGCAGTTCTTC.

The chain joins TRBV4-3 to TRBJ1-2; 8 nucleotides match TRBD1. Germline V gene lookup returns CDR1 LGHNA and CDR2 YSLEER. Germline trimming cut 4 bases from V and 5 bases from J; bases unmatched to any gene: 3. The CDR3 runs to 13 residues. DNA of the CDR3: TGCGCCAGCAGCCCGGGACAGGTTTATGGCTACACCTTC. This gives the protein CASSPGQVYGYTF.

This clone showed up just a few times. This chain uses TRBV30 with TRBJ1-4, with D tentatively TRBD1 (6 bases). Per germline, CDR1 GTSNPN and CDR2 SVGIG (reference sequence). V was clipped by 4 bases and J by 10 bases, with 16 bases between them. The CDR3 is 13 amino acids. CDR3 nucleotide sequence: TGTGCCTGGAAAGGCAGGGGAAGAGGAAAACTGTTTTTT. Translated: CAWKGRGRGKLFF.